This T cell receptor beta chain emerged from a study of response to subunit inactivated influenza vaccine listed by TCRdb under 2018. The study in broad terms: Deep quantitative T cell receptor repertoire profiling was used in the study to track responses to a trivalent subunit inactivated influenza vaccine. Overall results and qualifications from the work: The authors suggested that each seasonal influenza vaccination may recruit only a limited number of new T cells.

Concerning this clonotype itself: The specificity of this receptor is unknown. No clone much larger than this one lies a single base away; base qualities are absent.

Receptors were amplified or captured by RT-PCR. The instrument was an Illumina HiSeq 2500. TCRdb redid the processing of the public reads, applying fastp at Q25 and MiXCR, and retained in-frame beta chains. CDR3 protein sequences are deduplicated, and each keeps its most common genes and DNA. The sample includes about half a million distinct CDR3 sequences, with 7.6% observed a single time. Roughly 13% of the sample lies in the top ten. The germline V gene gives CDR1 as LGHNA and CDR2 as YSLEER. The CDR3 runs 15 amino acids, cysteine and phenylalanine included. Of all the DNA, just the CDR3 is kept, 45 bases in frame from base 1. V ends up 6 bases short and J 3 bases short, with an unmatched junction base count of 4.

The sequence was obtained from a man aged 50 to 75 who received an inactivated influenza vaccine. Donor details come from another sample of the same person, matched by shared clones. The sequence is built from TRBV4-3 and TRBJ2-2; TRBD1 lines up with 10 middle nucleotides. Sequenced material: PBMCs from blood, taken approximately 25 months after vaccination. The CDR3 sequence is CASRRQGADTGELFF. The DNA sequence follows: TGCGCCAGCAGGAGACAGGGGGCGGACACCGGGGAGCTGTTTTTT.